One T cell receptor beta chain is described in this entry. Cohort allocation depended upon clinical history that participants reported. Recovery meant two consecutive negative NP/OP PCR tests, professional clearance, or resolved symptoms. These data belong to a study of blood T cell repertoires in COVID-19. On the study more broadly: PBMCs, B-cell-depleted T cells, or T cells were the source of the cDNA or gDNA that made up the material.

The length of the CDR3 is 15 residues. The germline CDR1 and CDR2 sequences are MNHEY and SVGEGT. V shed 4 bases, J shed 6 bases, and the junction held 1 base outside the gene matches. Authors' processing steps: Researchers report that nucleated cell counts were estimated from reference gene primer amplification. Using immunoSEQ multiplex PCR, the repertoire was profiled, and TCRdb retains in-frame clones only, with some absent. The V and J calls and clone size come from that table; D and trimming were worked out from the DNA. The sample lists 200,000 to 300,000 clones; 85% to 90% were seen once. The chain employs TRBV6-2 or TRBV6-3 and TRBJ2-2; 14 nucleotides align to TRBD2. The receptor's source is a woman aged 25-40 years who had recovered from COVID-19. Material: PBMCs or T cells enriched from blood (not recorded which). The DNA of the CDR3 is TGTGCCAGCAGTTTGACTAGCGGGAGGGCCGGGGAGCTGTTTTTT. Its protein is CASSLTSGRAGELFF.